This TCR beta chain is from a study of cytomegalovirus exposure and HLA in healthy donors. Study overall: Researchers found that under 90% of under 450 genotyped donors fell within the Caucasian-associated ancestry cluster.

Healthy bone marrow donors made up the donors. Study-level findings and limits: A few CMV-associated chains proved CMV antigen-specific in vitro. It was reported that TCR beta sequences correctly inferred the HLA-A and HLA-B alleles for most subjects.

In the PCR, 60 Vbeta and 13 Jbeta primers were used. The data were produced by immunoSEQ multiplex PCR, yet TCRdb's version contains in-frame clones alone and is incomplete. The data hold approximately 100,000 clones, with almost 75% observed a single time. This clone was seen a few times. Its antigen remains unknown. Germline CDR1 reads LNHDA; CDR2 reads SQIVND (reference sequence). This CDR3 is built from 16 residues. After removal of 6 bases from V and 7 bases from J, the junction contained 12 bases not matched to a gene. Sequences were obtained from PBMCs. This TCR came from a man in his forties in good health and CMV-seronegative. The chain employs TRBV19 and TRBJ2-1; TRBD1 aligns across 10 bases. The CDR3, as DNA: TGTGCCAGTAGCCTGCTGGGACAGGGGTTACGAAATGAGCAGTTCTTC. Residues: CASSLLGQGLRNEQFF. Full variable domain (missing parts from reference TRBV19 and TRBJ2-1): DGGITQSPKYLFRKEGQNVTLSCEQNLNHDAMYWYRQDPGQGLRLIYYSQIVNDFQKGDIAEGYSVSREKKESFPLTVTSAQKNPTAFYLCASSLLGQGLRNEQFFGPGTRLTVL.